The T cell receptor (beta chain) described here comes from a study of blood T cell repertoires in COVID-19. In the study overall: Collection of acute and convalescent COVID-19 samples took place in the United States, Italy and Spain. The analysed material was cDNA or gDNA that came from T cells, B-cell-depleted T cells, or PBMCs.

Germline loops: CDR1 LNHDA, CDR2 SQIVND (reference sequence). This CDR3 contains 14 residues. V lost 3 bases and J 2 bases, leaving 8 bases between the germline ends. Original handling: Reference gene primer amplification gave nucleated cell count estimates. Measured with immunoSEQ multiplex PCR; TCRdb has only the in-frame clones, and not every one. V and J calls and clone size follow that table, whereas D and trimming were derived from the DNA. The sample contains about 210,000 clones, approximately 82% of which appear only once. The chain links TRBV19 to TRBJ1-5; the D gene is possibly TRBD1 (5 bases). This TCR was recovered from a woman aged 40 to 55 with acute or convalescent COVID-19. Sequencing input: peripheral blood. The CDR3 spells CASSIQGGNQPQHF. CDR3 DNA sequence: TGTGCCAGTAGTATTCAGGGTGGCAATCAGCCCCAGCATTTT.